These T cell receptor beta chains were read from a single sample in a study of circulating and synovial CD4+ cells in juvenile arthritis. Profiled with immunoSEQ multiplex PCR; TCRdb holds only in-frame clones, not every one. The top ten hold 4.6% of the sample, which has several thousand clones, 65% to 90% seen once. Sequenced input: CD4+ T cells from synovial fluid. Receptors were obtained from a human donor with juvenile idiopathic arthritis. Each CDR3 is given with its conserved first and last residue. The D gene is left open where the match is weak. Clone size appears in some rows only: once, few, many, or a class for an expanded clone.

J gene	clone size	D gene	V gene	CDR3 DNA	CDR3 protein
TRBJ2-1	-	TRBD2	TRBV7-2	TGTGCCAGCAGCACTTTTAGCGGGGGGGAGGGTGAGCAGTTCTTC	CASSTFSGGEGEQFF
TRBJ2-7	-	TRBD2	TRBV28	TGTGCCAGCAGTTTAAGCGGGAGCCACGAGCAGTACTTC	CASSLSGSHEQYF
TRBJ2-7	-	-	TRBV14	TGTGCCAGCCGACAGCCACCCTACGAGCAGTACTTC	CASRQPPYEQYF
TRBJ1-2	once	-	TRBV14	TGTGCCAGCAGCCAAGATCTGGGACATTACTATGGCTACACCTTC	CASSQDLGHYYGYTF
TRBJ2-1	-	TRBD2	TRBV6-5	TGTGCCAGCATGAAATTGGGGGGGTCCTACAATGAGCAGTTCTTC	CASMKLGGSYNEQFF
TRBJ1-3	few	-	TRBV21-1	TGTGCCAGCAGCAAAGAAAGGCGGAGCTCTGGAAACACCATATATTTT	CASSKERRSSGNTIYF
TRBJ2-3	-	TRBD2	TRBV4-3	TGCGCCAGCAGCCCCTGGCTAGCGGGGACAGATACGCAGTATTTT	CASSPWLAGTDTQYF
TRBJ2-7	-	-	TRBV19	TGTGCCAGTAGTATAGTATCAGTGGCCGACGAGCAGTACTTC	CASSIVSVADEQYF
TRBJ2-3	-	-	TRBV9	TGTGCCAGCAGCGTAGCGGCGGATAAGCTTTTGAATACGCAGTATTTT	CASSVAADKLLNTQYF
TRBJ2-7	-	-	TRBV5-8	TGTGCCAGCAGCTTGCGCCTTACCTACGAGCAGTACTTC	CASSLRLTYEQYF
TRBJ2-7	-	TRBD1	TRBV11-2	TGTGCCAGCAGCCCGGCCCCTGGCAGGGGGCACCACGAGCAGTACTTC	CASSPAPGRGHHEQYF
TRBJ1-5	-	TRBD1	TRBV27	TGTGCCAGCAGTTCGGACAGGGGGCTCTATCAGCCCCAGCATTTT	CASSSDRGLYQPQHF
TRBJ2-1	-	-	TRBV7-9	TGTGCCAGCAGCTTACAACATACCAATGAGCAGTTCTTC	CASSLQHTNEQFF
TRBJ2-7	-	-	TRBV7-2	TGTGCCAGCAGCTTATCGAAAGGGAGGGGGGCCCAAAGGGGCGAGCAGTACTTC	CASSLSKGRGAQRGEQYF
TRBJ2-4	-	TRBD2	TRBV27	TGTGCCAGCAGTTTATCTCAGCGGGAGTTGGTCAAAAACATTCAGTACTTC	CASSLSQRELVKNIQYF
TRBJ1-1	few	-	TRBV6-5	TGTGCCAGCGGGAGGGCAGGGGTTACTGAAGCTTTCTTT	CASGRAGVTEAFF
TRBJ1-3	-	TRBD1	TRBV19	TGTGCCAGTAGCAAGGGACAGGGGATCGGAACTGGAAACACCATATATTTT	CASSKGQGIGTGNTIYF
TRBJ1-1	-	TRBD1	TRBV6-6	TGTGCCAGCGGGGACAGGGTGGAGGCTTTCTTT	CASGDRVEAFF
TRBJ2-3	-	TRBD2	TRBV9	TGTGCCAGCAGCGTAGAAGGGCTAGCGGGGGCCGAGGGGGGTACGCAGTATTTT	CASSVEGLAGAEGGTQYF
TRBJ2-1	-	-	TRBV5-1	TGCGCCAGCAGCACCCCCTGGGCGACCTACAATGAGCAGTTCTTC	CASSTPWATYNEQFF
TRBJ1-2	-	-	TRBV19	TGTGCCAGTAGTCTGGGGCAAGCTAACTATGGCTACACCTTC	CASSLGQANYGYTF
TRBJ2-2	-	-	TRBV11-3	TGTGCCAGCAACTCAGGGGATGGCACCGGGGAGCTGTTTTTT	CASNSGDGTGELFF
TRBJ2-7	-	TRBD1	TRBV5-5	TGTGCCAGCAGCAGACAGGGGGGACTATACGAGCAGTACTTC	CASSRQGGLYEQYF
TRBJ2-5	-	TRBD2	TRBV19	TGTGCCAGTAGTTCTCAGCGGGGGGCGTTTCAAGAGACCCAGTACTTC	CASSSQRGAFQETQYF
TRBJ2-7	-	-	TRBV2	TGTGTCAGCAGTGTTTTGAGGGCCTACGAGCAGTACTTC	CVSSVLRAYEQYF
TRBJ2-3	-	TRBD2	TRBV13	TGTGCCAGCAGCCGGACTAGCGGCACAGATACGCAGTATTTT	CASSRTSGTDTQYF
TRBJ2-7	-	TRBD2	TRBV6-5	TGTGCCAGCAGAGAGCGGGGACCCTACGAGCAGTACTTC	CASRERGPYEQYF